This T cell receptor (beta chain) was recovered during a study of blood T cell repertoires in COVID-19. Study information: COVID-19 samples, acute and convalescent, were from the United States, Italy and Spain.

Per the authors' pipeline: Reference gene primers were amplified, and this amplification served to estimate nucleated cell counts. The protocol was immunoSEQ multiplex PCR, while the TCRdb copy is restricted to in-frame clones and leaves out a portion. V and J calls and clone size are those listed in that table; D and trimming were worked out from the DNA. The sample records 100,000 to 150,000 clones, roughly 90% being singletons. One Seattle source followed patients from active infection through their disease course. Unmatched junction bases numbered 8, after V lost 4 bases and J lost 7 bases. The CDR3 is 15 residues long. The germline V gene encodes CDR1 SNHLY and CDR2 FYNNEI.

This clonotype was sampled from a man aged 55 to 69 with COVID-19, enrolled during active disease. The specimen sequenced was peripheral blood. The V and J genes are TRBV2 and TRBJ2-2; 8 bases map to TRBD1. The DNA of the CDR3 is TGTGCCAGCAGTGTGCAGGGGGCCGCTATCGGGGAGCTGTTTTTT. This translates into CASSVQGAAIGELFF.